This paragraph reports one TCR beta chain. The antigen is unknown. The data originate from a study of tumor-infiltrating lymphocytes in primary liver carcinoma. In the study overall: Tumors were staged T1-T3 N0M0 and measured roughly 4.2 to 10 cm across. Study observations and caveats: Blood's top-250-clone fraction was significantly lower than that of tumors (p = 0.039).

Extraction of RNA together with DNA used 20-30 mg of unsorted bulk tissue. Primary liver carcinomas in the patients were surgically resected. TCR beta cDNA was made from 450 to 600 ng total RNA with a constant-region primer. For TCR beta, libraries were produced by three nested multiplex PCR rounds using slightly modified ARM-PCR. TCRdb independently ran MiXCR on the multiplex PCR reads; one entry per CDR3 protein. The sample consists of 90,000 to 150,000 distinct CDR3 sequences, under 70% of them appearing once. This TCR derives from a woman aged 55 to 70 with primary liver carcinoma and hepatitis B virus infection. The sample comprised tumor-adjacent normal liver tissue.

The CDR3, as DNA: TGTGCCAGCAGCTTAACAGGGTTAGCAGATACGCAGTATTTT. Its protein is CASSLTGLADTQYF. This chain connects TRBV7-3 to TRBJ2-3, with unresolved D. This CDR3 is 14 amino acids long. CDR1 SGHTA and CDR2 FQGTGA come from the germline V gene. Trimming stripped 0 bases from V and 4 bases from J, with 8 bases between.